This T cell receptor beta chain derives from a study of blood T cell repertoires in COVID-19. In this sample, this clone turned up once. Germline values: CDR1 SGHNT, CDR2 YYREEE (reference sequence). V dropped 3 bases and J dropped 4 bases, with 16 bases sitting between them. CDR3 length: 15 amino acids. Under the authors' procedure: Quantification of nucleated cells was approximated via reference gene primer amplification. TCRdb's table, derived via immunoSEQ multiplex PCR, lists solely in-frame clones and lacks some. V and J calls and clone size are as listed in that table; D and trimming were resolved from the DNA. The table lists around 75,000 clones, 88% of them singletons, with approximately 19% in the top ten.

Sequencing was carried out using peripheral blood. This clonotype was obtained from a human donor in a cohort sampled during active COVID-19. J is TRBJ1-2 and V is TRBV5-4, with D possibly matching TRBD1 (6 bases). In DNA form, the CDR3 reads TGTGCCAGCAGCTACTACCACAGGGCGTCCTATGGCTACACCTTC. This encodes CASSYYHRASYGYTF.